The sample holds many counts of the clone carrying this T cell receptor beta chain. As yet, its antigen is unknown. RNA transcripts were the template, and TCR beta CDR3 regions were amplified from them. Investigators did first-round RT-PCR with HTBI primers, then second-round multiplex PCR. Each CDR3 protein gets one entry after TCRdb re-called the multiplex PCR reads with MiXCR. The data contain under 350,000 distinct CDR3 sequences, under 20% of them singletons. This specimen belongs to a study of Graves' ophthalmopathy and Graves' hyperthyroidism. General study points: From stable hyperthyroidism, ophthalmopathy was separated by a 13-signature model with 87.88% sensitivity and approximately 84% specificity. The majority of expanded thyroid clonotypes above 0.001 frequency also occurred in blood.

10 ml of fresh blood yielded the PBMCs by density gradient. The source is an adult man with Graves' ophthalmopathy. Material: peripheral blood.

Here the CDR3 reads CASSRRGKDTYEQYF. Here the CDR3 DNA reads TGCGCCAGCAGCCGCCGGGGAAAGGATACCTACGAGCAGTACTTC. The chain uses TRBV4-1 and TRBJ2-7, with D perhaps matching TRBD2 (5 bases). V gave up 4 bases and J gave up 2 bases, with 15 bases separating them. The CDR3 extends over 15 amino acids. Germline V CDR1 and CDR2: MGHRA, YSYEKL.